These 21 T cell receptor beta chains originate from one sample sequenced in a study of graft-versus-host responses after intestinal transplantation. Only in-frame clones appear in the TCRdb table, and some are missing; sequencing was by immunoSEQ multiplex PCR. The sample has 75,000 to 95,000 clones, 90% to 95% seen once. These TCRs are of unknown antigen specificity. Material: unstimulated CD8+ T cells sorted from spleen or lymph node cells, obtained before intestinal transplant. These receptors all come from a human donor who received an intestinal transplant.

The genes are TRBV6-6 and TRBJ1-2, with TRBD1 matching over 9 bases. The V and J ends lost 2 bases and 6 bases, in that order; junction bases with no gene match: 1. This CDR3 comprises 13 residues. The V gene's germline CDR1 is MNHNY and CDR2 SVGAGI (reference sequence). For the CDR3, the DNA is TGTGCCAGCAGTTACGGGACAGGGAATGGCTACACCTTC. Translating gives CASSYGTGNGYTF.

The V and J genes are TRBV19 and TRBJ1-1; D is uncertain. Per the germline V gene, CDR1 is LNHDA and CDR2 is SQIVND (reference sequence). The CDR3 is 15 residues long. V dropped 10 bases and J dropped 7 bases, with 25 bases sitting between them. Here the CDR3 reads CATLGGLPGTGEAFF. In DNA form, the CDR3 reads TGTGCCACCCTAGGAGGCCTACCTGGAACGGGTGAAGCTTTCTTT.

This chain links TRBV27 with TRBJ2-5; 7 bases fit TRBD1. Germline-derived CDR1 and CDR2 are MNHEY and SMNVEV (reference sequence). The CDR3 covers 13 residues. The ends lost 5 bases at V and 9 bases at J; junction bases unmatched: 9. The CDR3 is CASSQGQPGAQYF. DNA of the CDR3: TGTGCCAGCAGTCAGGGACAGCCCGGGGCCCAGTACTTC.

This chain links TRBV30 with TRBJ1-4; unclear D gene. Germline lookup yields CDR1 GTSNPN and CDR2 SVGIG (reference sequence). V lost 0 bases and J 0 bases, leaving 14 bases between the germline ends. CDR3 length equals 17 residues. CDR3 residues: CAWSVQRRDSTNEKLFF. CDR3 DNA sequence: TGTGCCTGGAGTGTACAAAGGAGGGATTCAACTAATGAAAAACTGTTTTTT.

The chain uses TRBV6-5 and TRBJ1-4; D perhaps matches TRBD1 (5 bases). The germline gives CDR1 MNHEY, CDR2 SVGAGI. The CDR3 length is 14 residues. Trimming took off 5 bases at V and 3 bases at J, with 10 bases between the two ends. Written as DNA, the CDR3 is TGTGCCAGCAGTAGGACACCAGCTAATGAAAAACTGTTTTTT. Protein sequence: CASSRTPANEKLFF.

J is TRBJ2-2 and V is TRBV7-8; possible D gene TRBD1, 6 bases. The CDR3 runs to 17 residues. CDR1 is SGHVS and CDR2 is FQNEAQ in the germline V gene. V was pared by 5 bases and J by 1 base, with 17 bases between. The DNA for the CDR3 is TGTGCCAGCAGCCAGAGTAGCACGACAGGGAACACCGGGGAGCTGTTTTTT. It yields the protein CASSQSSTTGNTGELFF.

The rearrangement joins TRBV5-6 to TRBJ2-4; possibly TRBD1 for D (6 bases). The CDR3 contains 12 residues. In germline, CDR1 is SGHDT, CDR2 YYEEEE. V lost 5 bases to trimming and J lost 5 bases, with 8 bases between them. CDR3 in DNA: TGTGCCAGCAGTCAGGGGCAAAACATTCAGTACTTC. It yields the protein CASSQGQNIQYF.

The V gene is TRBV7-2, the J gene TRBJ2-7; 7 bases match TRBD2. CDR1 SGHTA and CDR2 FQGNSA come from the germline V gene. With V trimmed by 1 base and J by 0 bases, 3 bases remained unmatched. The CDR3 spans 15 residues. The CDR3 reads CASSLVGGGSYEQYF. CDR3 DNA: TGTGCCAGCAGCTTAGTCGGCGGGGGCTCCTACGAGCAGTACTTC.

The chain has TRBV19 and TRBJ1-1; D not certain. Trimming took 9 bases from V and 0 from J, leaving 11 bases between them. CDR1 and CDR2 from the germline V gene are LNHDA and SQIVND (reference sequence). This CDR3 is built from 13 residues. The CDR3 is CASGRDLNTEAFF. Written as DNA, the CDR3 is TGTGCCAGCGGCCGGGATCTGAACACTGAAGCTTTCTTT.

The chain uses TRBV6-5 and TRBJ1-1; D ambiguous. This CDR3 comprises 14 residues. The germline V and J ends were trimmed by 2 bases and 6 bases, with 13 bases remaining between them. CDR1 and CDR2 (germline): MNHEY, SVGAGI. CDR3 nucleotides: TGTGCCAGCAGTTACCGATCGGTCGAGGCTGAAGCTTTCTTT. This sequence encodes CASSYRSVEAEAFF.

The gene calls are TRBV19 and TRBJ1-2, with D maybe TRBD1 (5 bases). V dropped 10 bases and J dropped 2 bases, with 14 bases sitting between them. The length of the CDR3 is 13 residues. Germline V CDR1 and CDR2: LNHDA, SQIVND (reference sequence). CDR3 amino acids: CATNRGGNYGYTF. The CDR3 DNA reads as TGTGCCACAAACCGGGGGGGGAACTATGGCTACACCTTC.

The chain couples TRBV19 to TRBJ1-5, with TRBD1 identical over 7 bases. After removal of 3 bases from V and 7 bases from J, the junction contained 9 bases not matched to a gene. The CDR3 length is 15 residues. Germline V gives CDR1 LNHDA, CDR2 SQIVND (reference sequence). CDR3 residues: CASSMVQGTGQPQHF. The CDR3 DNA is TGTGCCAGTAGTATGGTACAGGGGACCGGGCAGCCCCAGCATTTT.

The chain recombines TRBV4-3 with TRBJ1-2; the D gene is possibly TRBD1 (6 bases). With 1 base removed from V and 4 bases from J, the gap between germline ends came to 16 bases. The germline CDR1 and CDR2 sequences are LGHNA and YSLEER. The CDR3 is 16 residues long. CDR3 sequence reads: CASSQVRGRDIYGYTF. The CDR3 nucleotides are TGCGCCAGCAGCCAAGTTCGGGGCAGGGACATCTATGGCTACACCTTC.

The rearrangement joins TRBV4-1 to TRBJ2-5, with 11 bases aligning to TRBD2. The DNA end is a closer match to TRBJ2-7, so the J assignment may be wrong. From germline, CDR1 is MGHRA and CDR2 YSYEKL. The CDR3 runs to 16 residues. The CDR3 sequence: CASSHPGTSGTYEQYF. The CDR3 coding sequence is TGCGCCAGCAGCCATCCCGGGACTAGCGGTACCTACGAGCAGTACTTC.

The chain has TRBV10-1 and TRBJ2-7; D is perhaps TRBD2 (6 bases). This CDR3 is 11 amino acids long. Trimming pared 3 bases from V and 9 bases from J, leaving 9 bases between. Germline CDR1 is WNHNN and CDR2 is SYGVQD (reference sequence). CDR3 sequence (DNA): TGCGCCAGCAGTGATGGGGGGACGCAGTACTTC. Its protein is CASSDGGTQYF.

On this clone itself: The sample has other DNA sequences that encode this CDR3 too. This chain uses TRBV7-6 with TRBJ1-1; D is ambiguous. Germline values: CDR1 SGHVS, CDR2 FNYEAQ. V was pared by 1 base and J by 0 bases, with 6 bases between. The CDR3 consists of 14 residues. Here the CDR3 reads CASSLGGVNTEAFF. The CDR3 bases are TGTGCCAGCAGCTTAGGCGGGGTGAACACTGAAGCTTTCTTT.

The rearrangement uses TRBV5-8 and TRBJ2-3; 13 nucleotides line up with TRBD2. Per the germline V gene, CDR1 is SGHTS and CDR2 is YDEGEE. This CDR3 has 17 amino acids. With 4 bases clipped from V and 5 bases from J, the junction kept 10 bases outside the gene matches. The chain's CDR3 is CASSQLTSGGSEDTQYF. In nucleotides, the CDR3 is TGTGCCAGCAGCCAGCTGACTAGCGGGGGGTCGGAAGATACGCAGTATTTT. The full variable domain, rest sourced from reference TRBV5-8 and TRBJ2-3, is EAGVTQSPTHLIKTRGQQATLRCSPISGHTSVYWYQQALGLGLQFLLWYDEGEERNRGNFPPRFSGRQFPNYSSELNVNALELEDSALYLCASSQLTSGGSEDTQYFGPGTRLTVL.

The V and J genes are TRBV2 and TRBJ2-5; 9 nucleotides match TRBD1. CDR1 SNHLY and CDR2 FYNNEI come from the germline V gene. This CDR3 has 16 amino acids. V dropped 1 base and J dropped 5; count of bases not matched to a gene: 8. CDR3: CASSEGGDRVRETQYF. Written as DNA, the CDR3 is TGTGCCAGCAGTGAAGGGGGGGACAGGGTCCGGGAGACCCAGTACTTC.

The chain recombines TRBV19 with TRBJ2-3, with 7 bases aligning to TRBD1. Germline values: CDR1 LNHDA, CDR2 SQIVND (reference sequence). This CDR3 contains 16 residues. J gave up 5 bases and V 4 bases, and 12 bases lay outside the gene matches. The CDR3 DNA reads TGTGCCAGTAGTAGCTCAGAGGGGGCCATAGGAGATACGCAGTATTTT. Its translation is CASSSSEGAIGDTQYF.

The CDR3 sequence: CASSQPGNRDSRNTGELFF. The CDR3, as DNA: TGTGCCAGCAGCCAACCGGGAAATAGGGACAGTCGAAACACCGGGGAGCTGTTTTTT. The chain joins TRBV7-8 to TRBJ2-2; TRBD1 agrees at 7 bases. CDR3 length equals 19 residues. V was clipped by 5 bases and J by 2 bases; unmatched bases: 17. The germline gives CDR1 SGHVS, CDR2 FQNEAQ. Variable domain in full (rest from reference TRBV7-8 and TRBJ2-2): GAGVSQSPRYKVAKRGQDVALRCDPISGHVSLFWYQQALGQGPEFLTYFQNEAQLDKSGLPSDRFFAERPEGSVSTLKIQRTQQEDSAVYLCASSQPGNRDSRNTGELFFGEGSRLTVL.

The J gene is TRBJ2-1, the V gene TRBV4-3; TRBD1 aligns across 9 bases. Germline-derived CDR1 and CDR2 are LGHNA and YSLEER. The CDR3 extends over 15 amino acids. V gave up 6 bases and J gave up 3 bases; unmatched junction bases: 6. The CDR3 DNA is TGCGCCAGCAGTAAAGACAGGGGGAACTACAATGAGCAGTTCTTC. Its protein product is CASSKDRGNYNEQFF.